One T cell receptor beta chain is described in this entry. Antigen specificity is unknown. Looked up from germline, CDR1 is SGHVS and CDR2 is FQNEAQ. This CDR3 is 13 amino acids long. Trimming at V came to 10 bases and at J to 1 base, leaving 5 bases not matched to a gene. This entry is derived from a study of T cell repertoires in cytomegalovirus infection. Study-level background: CMV infection plus the matching HLA type was flagged by public TCR beta signatures. The study, taken as a whole, reports: The study found HLA-C-restricted CMV-specific TCR beta clonotypes dominating the ex vivo response.

A single record per CDR3 protein comes from TCRdb applying MiXCR to the reads. The sample has 200,000 to 250,000 distinct CDR3 sequences; roughly 20% are singletons. Sequencing was done on a sample of CD8+ T cells from PBMCs. The receptor was derived from a human donor in good health (CMV status not recorded). Some clones in this sample may be carry-over from other donors' samples. This chain connects TRBV7-8 to TRBJ2-3, with 7 bases aligning to TRBD1. CDR3 nucleotides: TGTGCCACCCGGCAGGGGGGCACAGATACGCAGTATTTT. Its translation: CATRQGGTDTQYF.